Following are 10 T cell receptor beta chains from one sample sequenced in a study of T cell changes during pregnancy in multiple sclerosis. Using immunoSEQ multiplex PCR, the repertoire was profiled, and TCRdb retains in-frame clones only, with some absent. The sample yields around 66,000 clones, roughly 90% seen once. Sequencing used peripheral blood, obtained in the first trimester of pregnancy. All receptors derive from a female donor in good health, enrolled as a control in a pregnancy study.

This clone was seen a single time. The CDR3 sequence: CAWRQGGGEQFF. The DNA for the CDR3 is TGTGCCTGGAGACAGGGAGGGGGTGAGCAGTTCTTC. J is TRBJ2-1 and V is TRBV30, with D possibly being TRBD2 (7 bases). The CDR3 loop spans 12 amino acids. V shed 3 bases and J shed 9 bases, with 12 bases lying between them. Germline V gene data show CDR1 as GTSNPN and CDR2 as SVGIG (reference sequence).

The rearrangement links TRBV6-1 to TRBJ2-7, with unresolved D. The CDR3 totals 13 residues. Looked up from germline, CDR1 is MNHNS and CDR2 is SASEGT. Trimming removed 0 bases from V and 3 bases from J, with 6 bases in between. CDR3 DNA: TGTGCCAGCAGTGAAGCCCCTTTCTACGAGCAGTACTTC. Translation: CASSEAPFYEQYF.

The chain is built from TRBV7-3 and TRBJ2-3, with D perhaps matching TRBD2 (5 bases). Trimming left V 1 base short and J 4 bases short, with 12 bases between. This CDR3 spans 15 amino acids. Germline assignment: CDR1 SGHTA and CDR2 FQGTGA. The CDR3 region has the DNA TGTGCCAGCAGCTTAAGCCCGGGAAGCCCAGATACGCAGTATTTT. This gives the protein CASSLSPGSPDTQYF.

This chain links TRBV6-1 with TRBJ2-3, with 7 bases that match TRBD2. V gave up 5 bases and J gave up 5 bases; unmatched junction bases: 10. The CDR3 length is 15 residues. CDR1 and CDR2 from the germline V gene are MNHNS and SASEGT. The CDR3 here is CASSTYSGPQDTQYF. DNA of the CDR3: TGTGCCAGCAGTACCTATAGCGGGCCCCAAGATACGCAGTATTTT.

The chain joins TRBV5-5 to TRBJ1-4; 7 bases fit TRBD1. V lost 4 bases, J lost 8 bases, and 11 bases stayed unmatched. CDR1 and CDR2 from the germline V gene are SGHKS and YYEKEE (reference sequence). The CDR3 spans 15 residues. CDR3 amino acids: CASSVSQGFGEKLFF. The CDR3, as DNA: TGTGCCAGCAGCGTATCACAGGGGTTCGGAGAAAAACTGTTTTTT.

The chain joins TRBV6-5 to TRBJ1-6; 8 nucleotides line up with TRBD1. The J segment lost 9 bases and the V segment lost 1 base, leaving 8 bases of the junction unmatched. Germline V lookup: CDR1 MNHEY, CDR2 SVGAGI. This CDR3 has 16 amino acids. The CDR3: CASSYLSGGTGSPLHF. The CDR3 bases are TGTGCCAGCAGTTACTTATCCGGAGGGACAGGTTCACCCCTCCACTTT.

The rearrangement links TRBV30 to TRBJ1-2; TRBD1 agrees at 9 bases. The trim removed 5 bases at V and 4 bases at J, leaving 5 bases unmatched. The CDR3 contains 13 residues. Germline-derived CDR1 and CDR2 are GTSNPN and SVGIG (reference sequence). The CDR3 DNA reads TGTGCCTGGTCGGACAGGGGCGTCTATGGCTACACCTTC. It codes for CAWSDRGVYGYTF.

V is TRBV5-1 and J is TRBJ2-5, with 15 positions matching TRBD2. The DNA end favors TRBJ2-7, so the J call may be wrong. The CDR3 runs 16 residues. CDR1 and CDR2 from the germline V gene are SGHRS and YFSETQ. The CDR3 DNA reads TGCGCCAGCAGCTCCGGGACTAGCGGGAGGAGGTACGAGCAGTACTTC. Residues: CASSSGTSGRRYEQYF.

The chain recombines TRBV10-3 with TRBJ1-1; 7 bases line up with TRBD1. V gave up 6 bases and J gave up 6 bases; unmatched junction bases: 7. The CDR3 runs to 13 residues. The germline V gene has CDR1 ENHRY and CDR2 SYGVKD. CDR3 DNA: TGTGCCATCAGAAGGACAGGTCCTCCTGAAGCTTTCTTT. It yields the protein CAIRRTGPPEAFF.

This clone came up once. J is TRBJ2-2 and V is TRBV5-1; 12 bases are a match to TRBD2. This CDR3 spans 17 amino acids. V lost 3 bases, J lost 0 bases, and 3 bases stayed unmatched. CDR1 and CDR2 from the germline V gene are SGHRS and YFSETQ. CDR3 in DNA: TGCGCCAGCAGCTCCAGGACTAGCGGGGCGAACACCGGGGAGCTGTTTTTT. Amino acid sequence: CASSSRTSGANTGELFF. The full variable domain, in which reference TRBV5-1 and TRBJ2-2 provide the parts outside the CDR3, is KAGVTQTPRYLIKTRGQQVTLSCSPISGHRSVSWYQQTPGQGLQFLFEYFSETQRNKGNFPGRFSGRQFSNSRSEMNVSTLELGDSALYLCASSSRTSGANTGELFFGEGSRLTVL.